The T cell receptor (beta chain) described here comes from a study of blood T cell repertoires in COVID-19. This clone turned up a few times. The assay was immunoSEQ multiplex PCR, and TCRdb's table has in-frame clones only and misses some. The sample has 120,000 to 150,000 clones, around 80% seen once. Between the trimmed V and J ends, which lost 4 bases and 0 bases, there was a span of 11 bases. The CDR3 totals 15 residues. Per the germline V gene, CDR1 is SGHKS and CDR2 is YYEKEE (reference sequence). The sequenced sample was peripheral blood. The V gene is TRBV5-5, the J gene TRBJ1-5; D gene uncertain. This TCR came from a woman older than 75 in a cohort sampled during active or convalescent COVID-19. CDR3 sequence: CASSDLRDSNQPQHF. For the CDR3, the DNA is TGTGCCAGCAGCGACCTCCGGGATAGCAATCAGCCCCAGCATTTT.